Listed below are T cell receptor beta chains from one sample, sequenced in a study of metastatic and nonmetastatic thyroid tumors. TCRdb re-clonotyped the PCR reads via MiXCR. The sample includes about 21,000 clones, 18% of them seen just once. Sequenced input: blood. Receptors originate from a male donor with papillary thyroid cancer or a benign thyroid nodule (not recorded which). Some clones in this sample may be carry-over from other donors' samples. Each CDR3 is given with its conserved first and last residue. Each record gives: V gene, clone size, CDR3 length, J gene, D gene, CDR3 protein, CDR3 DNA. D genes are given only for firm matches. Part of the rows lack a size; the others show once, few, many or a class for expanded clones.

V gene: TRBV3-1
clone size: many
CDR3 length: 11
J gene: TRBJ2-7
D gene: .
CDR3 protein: CASSQVYEQYF
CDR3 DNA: TGTGCCAGCAGCCAAGTTTACGAGCAGTACTTC

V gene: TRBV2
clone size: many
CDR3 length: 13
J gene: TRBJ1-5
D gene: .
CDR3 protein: CASQQGVDQPQHF
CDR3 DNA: TGTGCCAGCCAGCAGGGAGTCGATCAGCCCCAGCATTTT

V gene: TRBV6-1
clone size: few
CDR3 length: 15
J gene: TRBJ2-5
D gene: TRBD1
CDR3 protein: CASSPPQGARETQYF
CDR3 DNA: TGTGCCAGCAGCCCCCCACAGGGGGCGAGGGAGACCCAGTACTTC

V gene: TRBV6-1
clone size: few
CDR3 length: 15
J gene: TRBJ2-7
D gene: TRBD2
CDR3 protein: CASSKGLAAHYEQYF
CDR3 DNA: TGTGCCAGCAGTAAGGGACTAGCGGCCCACTACGAGCAGTACTTC

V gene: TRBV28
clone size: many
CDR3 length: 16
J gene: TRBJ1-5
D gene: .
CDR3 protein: CASSSQQGGGHQPQHF
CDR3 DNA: TGTGCCAGCAGTTCGCAACAGGGAGGGGGACATCAGCCCCAGCATTTT

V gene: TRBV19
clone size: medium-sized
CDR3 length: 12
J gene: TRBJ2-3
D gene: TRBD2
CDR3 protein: CASRGGTDTQYF
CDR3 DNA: TGTGCCAGTAGGGGGGGGACAGATACGCAGTATTTT

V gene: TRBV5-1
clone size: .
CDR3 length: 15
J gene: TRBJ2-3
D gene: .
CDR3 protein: CASSLLGQVTDTQYF
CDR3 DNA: TGCGCCAGCAGCTTGCTGGGCCAGGTCACAGATACGCAGTATTTT

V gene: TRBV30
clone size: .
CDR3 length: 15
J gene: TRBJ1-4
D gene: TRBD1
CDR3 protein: CAWSFLGGLNEKLFF
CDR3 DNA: TGTGCCTGGAGTTTCCTAGGGGGCCTTAATGAAAAACTGTTTTTT

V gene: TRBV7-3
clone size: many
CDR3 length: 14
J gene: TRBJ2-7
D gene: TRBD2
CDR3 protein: CASSSRASGGLQYF
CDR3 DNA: TGTGCCAGCAGCTCCCGTGCCAGCGGGGGCCTTCAGTACTTC

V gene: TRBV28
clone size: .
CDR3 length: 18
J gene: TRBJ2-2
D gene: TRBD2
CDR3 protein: CASSLSVLAEDNTGELFF
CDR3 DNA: TGTGCCAGCAGCTTATCGGTGCTAGCGGAAGATAATACCGGGGAGCTGTTTTTT

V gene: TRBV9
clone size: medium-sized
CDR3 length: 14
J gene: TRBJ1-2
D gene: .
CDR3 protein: CASSEGGANYGYTF
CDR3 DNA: TGTGCCAGCAGCGAGGGAGGGGCTAACTATGGCTACACCTTC

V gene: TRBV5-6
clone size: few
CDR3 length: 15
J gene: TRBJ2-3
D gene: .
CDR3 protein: CASSLGGYSTDTQYF
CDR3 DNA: TGTGCCAGCAGCTTAGGCGGTTACAGCACAGATACGCAGTATTTT

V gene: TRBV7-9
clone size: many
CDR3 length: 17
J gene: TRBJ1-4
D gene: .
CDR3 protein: CASSLGGRGPESEKLFF
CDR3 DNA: TGTGCCAGCAGCTTAGGGGGACGGGGGCCAGAGAGTGAAAAACTGTTTTTT

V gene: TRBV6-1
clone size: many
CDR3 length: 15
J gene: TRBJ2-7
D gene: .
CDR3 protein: CASSLAGRSTYEQYF
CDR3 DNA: TGTGCCAGCAGTCTTGCCGGACGGTCCACCTACGAGCAGTACTTC

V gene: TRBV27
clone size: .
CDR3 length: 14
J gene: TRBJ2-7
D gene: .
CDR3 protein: CASRRVGTAYEQYF
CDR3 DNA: TGTGCCAGCAGGAGGGTCGGAACAGCCTACGAGCAGTACTTC

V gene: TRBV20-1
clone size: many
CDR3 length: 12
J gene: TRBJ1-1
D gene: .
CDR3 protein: CSAAGLGTEAFF
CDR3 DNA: TGCAGTGCCGCAGGGTTAGGGACTGAAGCTTTCTTT

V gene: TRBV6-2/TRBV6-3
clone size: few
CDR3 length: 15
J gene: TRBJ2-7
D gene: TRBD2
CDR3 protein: CASIWGAGMSYEQYF
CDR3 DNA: TGTGCCAGCATTTGGGGAGCGGGGATGTCCTACGAGCAGTACTTC

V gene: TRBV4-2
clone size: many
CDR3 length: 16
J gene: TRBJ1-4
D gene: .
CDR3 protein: CASSQVRASTNEKLFF
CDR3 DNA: TGTGCCAGCAGCCAAGTACGAGCTTCAACTAATGAAAAACTGTTTTTT

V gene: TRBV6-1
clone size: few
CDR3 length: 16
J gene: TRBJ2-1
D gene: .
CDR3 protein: CASSPLGLSSYNEQFF
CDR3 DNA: TGTGCCAGCAGTCCTTTGGGACTCAGCTCCTACAATGAGCAGTTCTTC

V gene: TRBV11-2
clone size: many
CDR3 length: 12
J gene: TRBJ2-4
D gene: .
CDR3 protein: CASSLVGNIQYF
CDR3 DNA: TGTGCCAGCAGCTTAGTAGGTAACATTCAGTACTTC

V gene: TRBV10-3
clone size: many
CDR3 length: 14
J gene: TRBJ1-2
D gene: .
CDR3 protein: CAISESGGDYGYTF
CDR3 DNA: TGTGCCATCAGTGAGTCGGGGGGGGACTATGGCTACACCTTC

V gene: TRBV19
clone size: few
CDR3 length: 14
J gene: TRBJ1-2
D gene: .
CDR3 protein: CASSRTETPSGYTF
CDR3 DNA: TGTGCCAGTAGTAGGACAGAAACGCCCTCTGGCTACACCTTC

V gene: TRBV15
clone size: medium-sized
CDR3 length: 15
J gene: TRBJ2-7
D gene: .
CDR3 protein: CATSTNRDNSYEQYF
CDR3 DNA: TGTGCCACCAGCACAAATCGGGACAACTCCTACGAGCAGTACTTC

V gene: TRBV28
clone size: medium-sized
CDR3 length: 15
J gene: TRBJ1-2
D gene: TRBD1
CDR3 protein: CASSLSQGANYGYTF
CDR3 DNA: TGTGCCAGCAGTTTATCACAGGGGGCGAACTATGGCTACACCTTC

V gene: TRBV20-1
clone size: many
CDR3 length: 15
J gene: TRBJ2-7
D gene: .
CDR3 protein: CSATLGHRPTYEQYF
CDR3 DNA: TGCAGTGCTACCCTGGGACACCGACCGACCTACGAGCAGTACTTC

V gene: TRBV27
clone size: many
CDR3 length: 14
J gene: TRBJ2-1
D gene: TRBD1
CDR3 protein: CASMGQGYHNEQFF
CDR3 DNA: TGTGCCAGCATGGGACAGGGGTACCACAATGAGCAGTTCTTC

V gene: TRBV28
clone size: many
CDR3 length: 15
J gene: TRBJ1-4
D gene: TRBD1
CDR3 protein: CASSYSGTGQEKLFF
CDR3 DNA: TGTGCCAGCAGTTACTCCGGGACAGGACAGGAAAAACTGTTTTTT

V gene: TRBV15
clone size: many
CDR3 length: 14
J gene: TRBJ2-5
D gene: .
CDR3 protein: CATSRAQRKETQYF
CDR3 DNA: TGTGCCACCAGCAGAGCACAGCGGAAAGAGACCCAGTACTTC

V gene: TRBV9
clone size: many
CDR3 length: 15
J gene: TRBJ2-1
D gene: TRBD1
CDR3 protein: CASSALRGTGNEQFF
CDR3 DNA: TGTGCCAGCAGCGCCCTAAGGGGGACAGGGAATGAGCAGTTCTTC

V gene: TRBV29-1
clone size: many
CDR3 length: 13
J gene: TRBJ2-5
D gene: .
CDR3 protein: CSVEDRLRGTQYF
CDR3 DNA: TGCAGCGTTGAAGATCGGCTGAGGGGGACCCAGTACTTC

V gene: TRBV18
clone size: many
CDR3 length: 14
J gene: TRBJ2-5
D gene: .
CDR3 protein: CASSPGGGPETQYF
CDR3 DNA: TGTGCCAGCTCACCAGGTGGAGGTCCCGAGACCCAGTACTTC

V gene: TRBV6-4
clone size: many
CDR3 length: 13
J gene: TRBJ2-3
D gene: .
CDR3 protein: CASSARATDTQYF
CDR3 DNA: TGTGCCAGCAGTGCGCGAGCAACAGATACGCAGTATTTT

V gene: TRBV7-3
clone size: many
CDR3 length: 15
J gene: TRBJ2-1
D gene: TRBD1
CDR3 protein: CASSPRQGIRDEQFF
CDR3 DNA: TGTGCCAGCAGCCCGCGACAGGGTATAAGGGATGAGCAGTTCTTC

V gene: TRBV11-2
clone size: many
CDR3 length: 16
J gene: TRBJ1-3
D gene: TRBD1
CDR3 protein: CASSPQTGSTGNTIYF
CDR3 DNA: TGTGCCAGCAGCCCGCAGACAGGGTCCACTGGAAACACCATATATTTT

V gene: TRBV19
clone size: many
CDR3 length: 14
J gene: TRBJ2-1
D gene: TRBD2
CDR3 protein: CASSYERGAGEQFF
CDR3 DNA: TGTGCCAGTAGTTACGAGCGGGGGGCAGGGGAGCAGTTCTTC

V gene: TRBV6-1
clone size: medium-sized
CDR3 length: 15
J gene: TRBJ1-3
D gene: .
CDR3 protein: CASSEGVGGINTIYF
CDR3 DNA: TGTGCCAGCAGTGAAGGGGTCGGTGGGATAAACACCATATATTTT

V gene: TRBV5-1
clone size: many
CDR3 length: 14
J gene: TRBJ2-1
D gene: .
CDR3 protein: CASSPGQPYNEQFF
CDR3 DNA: TGCGCCAGCAGCCCCGGACAGCCCTACAATGAGCAGTTCTTC

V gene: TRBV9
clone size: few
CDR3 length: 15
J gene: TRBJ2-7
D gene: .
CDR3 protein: CASSVDGGTNYEQYF
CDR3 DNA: TGTGCCAGCAGCGTAGATGGAGGGACGAACTACGAGCAGTACTTC

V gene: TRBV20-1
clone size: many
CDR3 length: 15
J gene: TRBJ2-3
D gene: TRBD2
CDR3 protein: CSAREGGGYGDTQYF
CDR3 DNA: TGCAGTGCTAGAGAGGGCGGGGGGTATGGAGATACGCAGTATTTT

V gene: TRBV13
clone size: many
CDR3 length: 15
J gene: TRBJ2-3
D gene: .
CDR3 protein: CASSTPTRGTDTQYF
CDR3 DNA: TGTGCCAGCAGCACCCCCACCCGAGGGACAGATACGCAGTATTTT